This T cell receptor beta chain stems from a study of T cell changes during pregnancy in multiple sclerosis. Profiled with immunoSEQ multiplex PCR; TCRdb holds only in-frame clones, not every one. The sample includes 80,000 to 100,000 clones, roughly 92% of them seen just once. Trimming took 4 bases from V and 4 from J; bases not matched to a gene: 7. Per the germline V gene, CDR1 is SGHRS and CDR2 is YFSETQ. CDR3 length: 14 residues. The TCR comes from a female donor with multiple sclerosis, enrolled in a pregnancy study. The chain is built from TRBV5-1 and TRBJ1-1; TRBD1 agrees at 7 bases. The source material was peripheral blood, sampled after pregnancy. The CDR3 loop reads CASSPAPGGTEAFF. The CDR3 coding sequence is TGCGCCAGCAGCCCGGCCCCAGGGGGCACTGAAGCTTTCTTT.